This note documents a single T cell receptor (beta chain) sequence. The clone's antigen remains unknown. No per-base quality is available; no much larger clone lies one base away. These data originate in a study of T cell changes during pregnancy in multiple sclerosis (dated by TCRdb to about 2019). Regarding the study in general: Changes in the T cell repertoire over the course of pregnancy were examined in this study in women with multiple sclerosis.

CDR3 length: 14 amino acids, cysteine to phenylalanine. Of the read, only the CDR3 DNA is kept; its 42 bases are in frame from base 1. As encoded in the germline V gene, CDR1 is MGHRA while CDR2 is YSYEKL. Relative to germline, V is missing 4 bases and J is missing 5 bases, with 5 bases of the junction outside any gene match. Receptor amplification or capture employed the immunoSEQ multiplex PCR assay. As stored in TCRdb, this immuneACCESS dataset retains in-frame rearrangements with V and J assigned. A fraction of the clones does not appear; measured against another copy, unresolved V genes explain less than half of the discrepancy, and the remainder lacks a known reason. The sample table records 20,000 to 25,000 clones; about nine tenths of these occur just once. The ten largest clones take up more than 7.5% of the sample.

The V gene is TRBV4-1 and the J gene is TRBJ2-5, with 9 middle bases fitting TRBD1. The specimen comprised CD8+ T cells from peripheral blood mononuclear cells, sampled in the first trimester of pregnancy. This TCR was sampled from a female donor in good health, enrolled as a control in a pregnancy study. The CDR3: CASSPGTGKETQYF. The bases read TGCGCCAGCAGCCCCGGGACAGGGAAGGAGACCCAGTACTTC.